The rows below give T cell receptor beta chains drawn from one sample of a study of identifying expanded T cells in peripheral blood. Clones were read by immunoSEQ multiplex PCR, and TCRdb kept only the in-frame ones, dropping some. This sample has approximately 90,000 clones; about 85% occur once, and the top ten carry less than 5%. The sequencing input was blood. These receptors were taken from a person aged 18 to 75 in good health. The CDR3 runs from the conserved cysteine through the conserved F or W. D genes are given only for firm matches. The listing skips clone size in some rows; elsewhere it reads once, few, many or a size class.

v_call	d_call	clone_size	j_call	cdr3_aa	cdr3_nt
TRBV7-7	TRBD2	few	TRBJ2-7	CASSEGSGGIYEQYF	TGTGCCAGCAGTGAAGGTAGCGGGGGGATCTACGAGCAGTACTTC
TRBV11-3	TRBD1	-	TRBJ1-1	CASSLDVVGDRNTEAFF	TGTGCCAGCAGCTTAGATGTTGTGGGGGACAGAAACACTGAAGCTTTCTTT
TRBV7-2	TRBD2	-	TRBJ2-3	CASSIRGGASTDTQYF	TGTGCCAGCAGTATTCGCGGGGGGGCTAGCACAGATACGCAGTATTTT
TRBV12-5	-	-	TRBJ2-5	CASVGQQETQYF	TGTGCTAGTGTAGGCCAGCAAGAGACCCAGTACTTC
TRBV27	TRBD1	-	TRBJ1-5	CASSLNRGLNQPQHF	TGTGCCAGCAGTTTAAACAGGGGGCTCAATCAGCCCCAGCATTTT
TRBV27	-	-	TRBJ2-4	CASSPTGKGFIAKNIQYF	TGTGCCAGCAGTCCCACAGGGAAAGGATTTATAGCCAAAAACATTCAGTACTTC
TRBV18	TRBD1	-	TRBJ2-2	CASSLGQGYTGELFF	TGTGCCAGCTCACTCGGACAGGGATACACCGGGGAGCTGTTTTTT
TRBV5-4	TRBD1	-	TRBJ2-1	CASDNSGTGDYNEQFF	TGTGCCAGTGACAACTCCGGGACAGGGGACTACAATGAGCAGTTCTTC
TRBV6-4	-	-	TRBJ2-3	CASSDKLGEPTDTQYF	TGTGCCAGCAGTGACAAGCTCGGGGAACCCACAGATACGCAGTATTTT
TRBV2	-	-	TRBJ2-3	CASRSRTVSTDTQYF	TGTGCCAGCAGGAGCCGGACGGTGAGCACAGATACGCAGTATTTT
TRBV5-8	-	-	TRBJ1-5	CASSLLSQPQHF	TGTGCCAGCAGCCTACTAAGTCAGCCCCAGCATTTT
TRBV11-2	TRBD1	-	TRBJ2-7	CASSSPRGQGWYEQYF	TGTGCCAGCAGCTCCCCCCGGGGACAGGGGTGGTACGAGCAGTACTTC
TRBV7-9	TRBD1	-	TRBJ2-4	CASSSPRDSILIQYF	TGTGCCAGCAGCTCCCCCCGGGACAGTATCCTCATTCAGTACTTC
TRBV6-4	TRBD1	-	TRBJ2-1	CASSRQGANEQFF	TGTGCCAGCTCGAGACAGGGCGCCAATGAGCAGTTCTTC
TRBV21-1	-	-	TRBJ1-4	CASRGTGREKLFF	TGTGCCAGCAGGGGGACAGGGAGGGAAAAACTGTTTTTT
TRBV11-2	-	-	TRBJ1-2	CASSLSQGNYGYTF	TGTGCCAGCAGCTTAAGTCAGGGAAACTATGGCTACACCTTC
TRBV11-3	-	-	TRBJ2-6	CASSLGRQGFVAGANVLTF	TGTGCCAGCAGCTTGGGCCGTCAGGGGTTCGTGGCTGGGGCCAACGTCCTGACTTTC
TRBV25-1	-	-	TRBJ1-6	CASSDTGSRVSPLHF	TGTGCCAGCAGTGACACGGGCAGTCGGGTTTCACCCCTCCACTTT
TRBV11-2	-	-	TRBJ2-7	CASSWGTMSSYEQYF	TGTGCCAGCAGTTGGGGGACGATGAGCTCCTACGAGCAGTACTTC
TRBV6-1	-	-	TRBJ1-2	CASSEATGFGYTF	TGTGCCAGCAGTGAAGCCACGGGGTTTGGCTACACCTTC
TRBV27	-	-	TRBJ1-2	CASSLGTSGRYGYTF	TGTGCCAGCAGTCTGGGGACCTCCGGGCGCTATGGCTACACCTTC
TRBV30	-	-	TRBJ1-1	CAWSVPGTQGRKAFF	TGTGCCTGGAGTGTACCGGGGACTCAAGGTCGGAAAGCTTTCTTT
TRBV30	-	-	TRBJ2-2	CAWSVDPAGELFF	TGTGCCTGGAGTGTTGACCCCGCCGGGGAGCTGTTTTTT
TRBV4-3	-	-	TRBJ2-1	CASSQEASEQFF	TGCGCCAGCAGCCAAGAAGCAAGTGAGCAGTTCTTC
TRBV5-4	-	-	TRBJ1-2	CASSLHYGYTF	TGTGCCAGCAGCCTTCACTATGGCTACACCTTC
TRBV6-5	-	-	TRBJ1-5	CASRWDSNQPQHF	TGTGCCAGCAGGTGGGACAGCAATCAGCCCCAGCATTTT
TRBV19	-	-	TRBJ1-6	CASSKRPRGNVGSYNSPLHF	TGTGCCAGTAGTAAGCGTCCAAGGGGCAACGTTGGATCGTATAATTCACCCCTCCACTTT
TRBV7-9	-	-	TRBJ2-3	CASSLPDSSTDTQYF	TGTGCCAGCAGCTTACCAGACTCTAGCACAGATACGCAGTATTTT
TRBV6-6	-	-	TRBJ1-1	CASILLAGSGEAFF	TGTGCCAGCATCCTACTCGCAGGGTCAGGTGAAGCTTTCTTT
TRBV15	TRBD1	once	TRBJ2-7	CATSKEGGQGNEQYF	TGTGCCACCAGCAAAGAGGGGGGACAGGGAAACGAGCAGTACTTC
TRBV4-2	-	-	TRBJ1-1	CASSQDTYISEAFF	TGTGCCAGCAGCCAAGATACGTACATTAGTGAAGCTTTCTTT
TRBV11-3	-	-	TRBJ1-1	CASSLARGGGAEAFF	TGTGCCAGCAGCTTAGCCCGGGGAGGGGGGGCTGAAGCTTTCTTT
TRBV6-5	-	-	TRBJ1-1	CASRTDRNEAFF	TGTGCCAGCAGGACCGACAGGAATGAAGCTTTCTTT
TRBV19	TRBD1	-	TRBJ1-6	CASRPNGGQGGSPLHF	TGTGCCAGTAGACCAAACGGGGGACAGGGAGGTTCACCCCTCCACTTT
TRBV7-8	-	-	TRBJ1-3	CASSLGYWGITGNTIYF	TGTGCCAGCAGCTTAGGTTATTGGGGTATAACTGGAAACACCATATATTTT
TRBV27	-	once	TRBJ1-1	CASSWAGVTEAFF	TGTGCCAGCAGCTGGGCAGGAGTCACTGAAGCTTTCTTT
TRBV4-1	TRBD2	-	TRBJ2-1	CASSQDSVRGGSYNEQFF	TGCGCCAGCAGCCAAGATAGCGTCCGCGGGGGGTCCTACAATGAGCAGTTCTTC
TRBV5-4	-	-	TRBJ1-2	CASRPPALGYGYTF	TGTGCCAGCCGGCCACCGGCCTTGGGCTATGGCTACACCTTC
TRBV6-5	TRBD1	-	TRBJ1-1	CASSLTGAAEAFF	TGTGCCAGCAGCCTTACAGGGGCCGCTGAAGCTTTCTTT
TRBV29-1	-	-	TRBJ1-2	CSVGGGAGLGGYTF	TGCAGCGTTGGGGGTGGCGCCGGGCTAGGTGGCTACACCTTC
TRBV6-6	-	-	TRBJ2-7	CASSRIPGRPGYEQYF	TGTGCCAGCAGTCGGATTCCGGGACGCCCAGGGTACGAGCAGTACTTC
TRBV30	-	few	TRBJ1-2	CAWRRDGYTF	TGTGCCTGGAGGAGGGATGGCTACACCTTC